Given below is one T cell receptor (beta chain) in context. This record belongs to a study of T cell clonotyping in hematopoietic cell transplantation. Method: immunoSEQ multiplex PCR; TCRdb's copy keeps in-frame clones and lacks some. The data hold approximately 17,000 clones, with under 90% observed a single time. Per germline, CDR1 LNHDA and CDR2 SQIVND (reference sequence). CDR3 length: 17 amino acids. The ends lost 3 bases at V and 4 bases at J; junction bases unmatched: 6. What was sequenced was peripheral blood mononuclear cells. The sequence came from a man between 45 and 60 years old in good health. Some clones in this sample may be carry-over from other donors' samples. V and J are TRBV19 and TRBJ2-3, with 14 bases aligning to TRBD2. The CDR3 spells CASSIRGLAGASDTQYF. DNA for the CDR3: TGTGCCAGTAGTATCCGGGGACTAGCGGGGGCGTCAGATACGCAGTATTTT.